One and the same sample provided the 19 T cell receptor beta chains below, sequenced in a study of spatial heterogeneity in lung cancer. TCRdb ran MiXCR on the 5' RACE reads and lists one entry per CDR3 protein. The sample contains some 5,100 distinct CDR3 sequences, roughly 5.1% of which appear only once. Stated time point: sample taken at primary tumor resection. The sample here was normal lung tissue next to the tumor, taken at surgery. These receptors were taken from a female donor with early-stage non-small cell lung cancer.

The chain has TRBV28 and TRBJ2-3; TRBD1 is a possible D gene (5 bases). V was clipped by 7 bases and J by 6 bases, with 26 bases between them. There are 17 residues in the CDR3. Per the germline V gene, CDR1 is MDHEN and CDR2 is SYDVKM. CDR3 DNA: TGTGCCAGCACCGCACCCGGCGCGGCAAAAGCAGGGGATACGCAGTATTTT. It encodes CASTAPGAAKAGDTQYF. Looking up the rest from reference TRBV28 and TRBJ2-3 gives the full variable domain: DVKVTQSSRYLVKRTGEKVFLECVQDMDHENMFWYRQDPGLGLRLIYFSYDVKMKEKGDIPEGYSVSREKKERFSLILESASTNQTSMYLCASTAPGAAKAGDTQYFGPGTRLTVL.

Only a few counts were recorded for this clonotype. The rearrangement links TRBV7-9 to TRBJ2-1, with 11 nucleotides matching TRBD2. This CDR3 is 14 amino acids long. V shed 2 bases, J shed 10 bases, and the junction held 4 bases outside the gene matches. Germline CDR1 SEHNR, CDR2 FQNEAQ (reference sequence). CDR3 amino acids: CASSLLAGGEEQFF. The CDR3 DNA is TGTGCCAGCAGCTTACTAGCGGGAGGTGAAGAGCAGTTCTTC.

In this sample, this clonotype is medium-sized. This chain connects TRBV5-1 to TRBJ1-2; D unresolved. Per germline, CDR1 SGHRS and CDR2 YFSETQ. This CDR3 has 13 residues. V lost 0 bases and J 2 bases, leaving 5 bases between the germline ends. CDR3 region: CASSLEENYGYTF. CDR3 coding DNA: TGCGCCAGCAGCTTGGAGGAGAACTATGGCTACACCTTC.

This clonotype is termed medium-sized. The chain uses TRBV5-4 and TRBJ1-1; D gene uncertain. Germline CDR1 is SGHNT and CDR2 is YYREEE (reference sequence). The CDR3 is 13 residues long. V was pared by 8 bases and J by 1 base, with 12 bases between. The CDR3 spells CARSGAPNTEAFF. The DNA of the CDR3 is TGTGCCAGAAGTGGAGCCCCGAACACTGAAGCTTTCTTT.

This clonotype is labeled medium-sized. The rearrangement uses TRBV7-9 and TRBJ2-7; D may be TRBD2 (5 bases). CDR1 SEHNR and CDR2 FQNEAQ come from the germline V gene (reference sequence). Trimming pared 5 bases from V and 0 bases from J, leaving 14 bases between. The CDR3 runs to 15 residues. The CDR3: CASSPRTGSSYEQYF. The CDR3 nucleotides are TGTGCCAGCAGCCCGAGGACGGGGAGCTCCTACGAGCAGTACTTC.

This clonotype is termed medium-sized. This chain joins TRBV30 and TRBJ2-1, with 7 bases aligning to TRBD2. The CDR3 is made up of 14 amino acids. With 4 bases clipped from V and 5 bases from J, the junction kept 8 bases outside the gene matches. The V gene's germline CDR1 is GTSNPN and CDR2 SVGIG (reference sequence). CDR3 nucleotide sequence: TGTGCCTGGAACCCCCGGGAGGTGGACAATGAGCAGTTCTTC. It encodes CAWNPREVDNEQFF.

In the case of this clonotype: At one of its ends the junction is not consistent with the germline gene, which may arise from a read error. The chain combines TRBV5-4 with TRBJ2-7; TRBD1 agrees at 9 bases. From germline, CDR1 is SGHNT and CDR2 YYREEE (reference sequence). This CDR3 has 14 amino acids. CDR3 protein: CASSSGTGSFEQYF. Here the CDR3 DNA reads TGTGCCAGCAGCTCCGGGACAGGGTCCTTCGAGCAGTACTTC.

This clonotype was counted a few times. V gene TRBV11-3 combines with J gene TRBJ1-1; the D gene is possibly TRBD1 (6 bases). Between the trimmed V and J ends, which lost 5 bases and 1 base, there was a span of 8 bases. The CDR3 totals 13 residues. Per the germline V gene, CDR1 is SGHNT and CDR2 is YENEEA. CDR3 protein: CASSAGQNTEAFF. The CDR3 DNA follows: TGTGCCAGCAGCGCGGGACAGAACACTGAAGCTTTCTTT.

This clonotype is judged medium-sized. The rearrangement uses TRBV12-3 or TRBV12-4 and TRBJ1-1; D is unclear. The CDR3 runs to 14 residues. The V end lost 2 bases, the J end lost 0 bases, and 7 bases lay between the germline ends. The DNA for the CDR3 is TGTGCCAGCAGTTTACGGGAGATGAACACTGAAGCTTTCTTT. Translation: CASSLREMNTEAFF.

Of note for this clonotype: Here the CDR3 omits its conserved ending phenylalanine or tryptophan, so a read error is the likely source. V and J are TRBV29-1 and TRBJ2-2, with 7 bases that match TRBD1. The germline V gene has CDR1 SQVTM and CDR2 ANQGSEA. V trimming: 5 bases; J trimming: 7 bases; junction bases outside the gene matches: 7. The CDR3 consists of 13 residues. CDR3 bases: TGCAGCGTTCGCCCGACAGGGAACGGGGAGCTGTTTTTG. Its protein product is CSVRPTGNGELFL.

This clonotype is categorized as medium-sized. The CDR3 DNA follows: TGTGCCAGCAGCAACGGGCCTAGCTCCTACAATGAGCAGTTCTTC. Its protein product is CASSNGPSSYNEQFF. The chain links TRBV6-5 to TRBJ2-1, with D hard to call. The CDR3 sequence is 15 residues long. V dropped 6 bases and J dropped 0 bases, with 12 bases sitting between them. The V gene's germline CDR1 is MNHEY and CDR2 SVGAGI.

This clonotype was seen only a few times. The CDR3 protein is CACPRDIISGANVLTF. Here the CDR3 DNA reads TGTGCCTGCCCTCGGGACATTATTTCTGGGGCCAACGTCCTGACTTTC. The chain combines TRBV30 with TRBJ2-6; a weak D match, TRBD1 (6 bases). Germline V gives CDR1 GTSNPN, CDR2 SVGIG (reference sequence). Trimming pared 6 bases from V and 1 base from J, leaving 16 bases between. The CDR3 is made up of 16 amino acids.

This clonotype was found a few times. The chain has TRBV20-1 and TRBJ2-1; 8 nucleotides match TRBD2. V dropped 5 bases and J dropped 7; count of bases not matched to a gene: 10. Germline V lookup: CDR1 DFQATT, CDR2 SNEGSKA (reference sequence). This CDR3 is built from 14 residues. This chain's CDR3 is CSAERERTQNEQFF. CDR3 nucleotides: TGCAGTGCTGAGCGGGAGCGGACTCAGAATGAGCAGTTCTTC.

By share of the sample, this clonotype is medium-sized (0.01 to 0.1%). The J gene is TRBJ2-1, the V gene TRBV6-2 or TRBV6-3, with 11 bases aligning to TRBD2. There are 15 residues in the CDR3. Trimming took 0 bases from V and 9 from J; bases not matched to a gene: 4. The germline V gene has CDR1 MNHEY and CDR2 SVGEGT. CDR3 sequence reads: CASSYSTSGKGEQFF. The CDR3 DNA sequence: TGTGCCAGCAGTTACTCGACTAGCGGGAAGGGTGAGCAGTTCTTC.

This clonotype rates as medium-sized. The gene calls are TRBV12-3 or TRBV12-4 and TRBJ1-5, with D perhaps matching TRBD1 (5 bases). V was cut by 5 bases and J by 9 bases, with 17 bases left in between. The CDR3 is 14 amino acids. CDR3 in amino acids: CASSLPGAWGPQHF. As DNA, the CDR3 is TGTGCCAGCAGTCTGCCCGGGGCGTGGGGGCCCCAGCATTTT.

By sample fraction, this clonotype is medium-sized (0.01 to 0.1%). The chain couples TRBV12-3 or TRBV12-4 to TRBJ1-2; 7 bases are shared with TRBD1. This CDR3 has 13 amino acids. V trimming: 5 bases; J trimming: 6 bases; junction bases outside the gene matches: 6. The CDR3: CASSVTGVNGYTF. CDR3 sequence (DNA): TGTGCCAGCAGTGTCACAGGGGTGAATGGCTACACCTTC.

By sample fraction, this clonotype is medium-sized (0.01 to 0.1%). The chain employs TRBV6-6 and TRBJ1-5, with 8 bases matching TRBD1. With 6 bases clipped from V and 3 bases from J, the junction kept 7 bases outside the gene matches. There are 15 residues in the CDR3. Germline-derived CDR1 and CDR2 are MNHNY and SVGAGI (reference sequence). The CDR3 DNA sequence: TGTGCCAGCAGCCCCCGGGACAGGTCCAATCAGCCCCAGCATTTT. This encodes CASSPRDRSNQPQHF.

This chain links TRBV27 with TRBJ1-1; tentatively, D is TRBD1 (5 bases). CDR3 length equals 18 residues. V was pared by 2 bases and J by 5 bases, with 24 bases between. The germline V gene has CDR1 MNHEY and CDR2 SMNVEV (reference sequence). The CDR3 protein is CASSLDIRERERDTEAFF. CDR3 in DNA: TGTGCCAGCAGTTTAGATATCAGGGAGAGGGAGAGGGATACTGAAGCTTTCTTT.

By sample fraction, this clonotype is medium-sized. The gene calls are TRBV6-2 or TRBV6-3 and TRBJ2-2; 8 bases match TRBD1. The CDR3 length is 16 residues. Germline CDR1 MNHEY, CDR2 SVGEGT. V gave up 6 bases and J gave up 7 bases; unmatched junction bases: 13. Written as DNA, the CDR3 is TGTGCCAGCAGGCCGTCCGGGACAGGTCGCATCGGGGAGCTGTTTTTT. This encodes CASRPSGTGRIGELFF.